The sequence of this T cell receptor (beta chain) was determined in a study of CD8+ T cells in alopecia areata. This clone has just a few counts. RNA was isolated and reverse transcribed to cDNA, the sequencing template. Some clones are missing from TCRdb's copy, which holds only in-frame ones; the method was immunoSEQ multiplex PCR. Of 120,000 or so clones in the sample, about 51% were seen once. Germline V gene sequence: CDR1 SGDLS, CDR2 YYNGEE. The CDR3 loop spans 15 amino acids. V trimming: 6 bases; J trimming: 6 bases; junction bases outside the gene matches: 10. The chain links TRBV9 to TRBJ2-1; 9 nucleotides match TRBD2. The receptor was derived from a human donor with alopecia areata. Sequenced input: NKG2D-low CD8+ T cells sorted from blood. The CDR3 nucleotides are TGTGCCAGCACCGACGAACTTAGCGGGGGCAATGAGCAGTTCTTC. Translating gives CASTDELSGGNEQFF.